This TCR beta chain was identified during a study of blood T cell repertoires in COVID-19. On the study more broadly: The cDNA or gDNA used as material had been derived from T cells, B-cell-depleted T cells, or PBMCs.

The CDR3 runs 13 residues. CDR1 and CDR2 from the germline V gene are MGHRA and YSYEKL. The ends were cut back, 3 bases at V and 3 bases at J, with 9 bases in the middle. Produced via immunoSEQ multiplex PCR; TCRdb's table is partial and in-frame only. Here the sample spans hundreds of thousands of clones, roughly 85% being singletons. The TCR originated in a human donor in a cohort sampled during active COVID-19. The specimen was peripheral blood. This chain joins TRBV4-1 and TRBJ2-7, with D tentatively TRBD2 (5 bases). CDR3 region: CASSQNRGYEQYF. The CDR3 region has the DNA TGCGCCAGCAGCCAGAACCGGGGCTACGAGCAGTACTTC.